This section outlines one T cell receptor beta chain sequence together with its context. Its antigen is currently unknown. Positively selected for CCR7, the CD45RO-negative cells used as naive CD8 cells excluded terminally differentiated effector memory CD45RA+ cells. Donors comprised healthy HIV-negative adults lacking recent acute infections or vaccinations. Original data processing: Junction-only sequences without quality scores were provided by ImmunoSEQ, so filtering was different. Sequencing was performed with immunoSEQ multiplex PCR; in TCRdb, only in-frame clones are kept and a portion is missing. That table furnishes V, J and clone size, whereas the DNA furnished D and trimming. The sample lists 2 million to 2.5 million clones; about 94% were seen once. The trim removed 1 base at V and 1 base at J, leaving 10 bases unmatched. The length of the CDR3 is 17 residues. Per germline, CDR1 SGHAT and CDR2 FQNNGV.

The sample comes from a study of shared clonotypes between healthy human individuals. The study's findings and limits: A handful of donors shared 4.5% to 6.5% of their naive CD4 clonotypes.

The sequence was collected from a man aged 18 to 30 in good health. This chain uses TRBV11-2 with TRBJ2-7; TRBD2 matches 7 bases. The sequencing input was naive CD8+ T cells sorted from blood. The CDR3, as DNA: TGTGCCAGCAGCTTAGCGTTGGGCACTAGCGCGTCCTACGAGCAGTACTTC. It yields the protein CASSLALGTSASYEQYF.